This entry is about one T cell receptor beta chain. The antigen remains unidentified. Time point described: new active TB diagnosis, blood taken before or within 7 days of starting treatment. This entry is derived from a study of T cells in tuberculosis. Study information: IGRA-negative adolescents, IGRA-positive adolescents with latent tuberculosis and adults with active tuberculosis formed this South African cohort. PBMC were archived before or within 7 days of starting treatment.

Study-wide points: A GMM-specific repertoire classifier reached roughly 87% accuracy, AUROC 0.90.

The data were produced by immunoSEQ multiplex PCR, yet TCRdb's version contains in-frame clones alone and is incomplete. This sample carries about 38,000 clones, approximately 93% of them seen once, and the ten largest clones take 4% to 5.5%. The receptor was derived from an adult with tuberculosis. Sequencing was performed on PBMCs, taken at tuberculosis diagnosis.

CDR3 DNA: TGTGCCAGCAGTTTAGGGCAGAAGAATGAAAAACTGTTTTTT. This translates into CASSLGQKNEKLFF. The V gene is TRBV28, the J gene TRBJ1-4; D is ambiguous. V was trimmed by 2 bases and J by 5 bases, leaving 9 bases between them. The V gene's germline CDR1 is MDHEN and CDR2 SYDVKM. The CDR3 is 14 amino acids.